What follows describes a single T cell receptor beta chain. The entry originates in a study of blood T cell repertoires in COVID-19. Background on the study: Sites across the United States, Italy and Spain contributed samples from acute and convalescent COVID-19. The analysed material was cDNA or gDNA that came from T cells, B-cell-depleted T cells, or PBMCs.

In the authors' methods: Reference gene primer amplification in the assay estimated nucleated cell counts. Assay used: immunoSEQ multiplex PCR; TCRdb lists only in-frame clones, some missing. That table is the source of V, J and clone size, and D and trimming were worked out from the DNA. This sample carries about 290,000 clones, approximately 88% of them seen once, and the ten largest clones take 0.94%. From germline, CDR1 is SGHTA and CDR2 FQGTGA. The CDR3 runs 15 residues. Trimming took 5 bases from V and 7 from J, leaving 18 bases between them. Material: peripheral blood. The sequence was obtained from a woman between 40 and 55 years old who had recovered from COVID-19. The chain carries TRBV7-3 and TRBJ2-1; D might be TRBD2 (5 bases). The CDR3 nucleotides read TGTGCCAGCAGCCCCCGGGAAGGGTTGGGGAATGAGCAGTTCTTC. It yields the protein CASSPREGLGNEQFF.